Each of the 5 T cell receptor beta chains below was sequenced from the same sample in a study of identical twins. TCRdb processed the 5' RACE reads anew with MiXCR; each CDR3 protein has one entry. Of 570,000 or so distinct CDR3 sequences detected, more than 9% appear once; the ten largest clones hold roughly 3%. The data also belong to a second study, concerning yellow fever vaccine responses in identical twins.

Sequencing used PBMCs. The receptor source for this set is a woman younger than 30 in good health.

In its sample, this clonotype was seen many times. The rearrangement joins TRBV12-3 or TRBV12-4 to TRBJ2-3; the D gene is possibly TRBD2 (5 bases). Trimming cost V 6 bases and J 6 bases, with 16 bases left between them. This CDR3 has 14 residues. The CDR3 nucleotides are TGTGCCAGCAGGAGCGGTCGTGGGATGGATACGCAGTATTTT. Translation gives CASRSGRGMDTQYF.

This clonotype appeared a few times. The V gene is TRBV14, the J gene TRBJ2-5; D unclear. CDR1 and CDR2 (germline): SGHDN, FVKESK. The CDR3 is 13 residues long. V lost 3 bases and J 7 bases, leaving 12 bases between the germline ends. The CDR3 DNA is TGTGCCAGCAGCCATCAAAGGGCAGCGACCCAGTACTTC. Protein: CASSHQRAATQYF. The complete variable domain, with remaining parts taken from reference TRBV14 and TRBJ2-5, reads EAGVTQFPSHSVIEKGQTVTLRCDPISGHDNLYWYRRVMGKEIKFLLHFVKESKQDESGMPNNRFLAERTGGTYSTLKVQPAELEDSGVYFCASSHQRAATQYFGPGTRLLVL.

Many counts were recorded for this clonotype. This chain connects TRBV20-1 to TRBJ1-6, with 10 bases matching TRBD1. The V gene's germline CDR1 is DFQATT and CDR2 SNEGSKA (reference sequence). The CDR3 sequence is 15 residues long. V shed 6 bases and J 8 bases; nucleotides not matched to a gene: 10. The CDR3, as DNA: TGCAGTGCGAAAACAGACAGGGGGCTCTATTCACCCCTCCACTTT. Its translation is CSAKTDRGLYSPLHF.

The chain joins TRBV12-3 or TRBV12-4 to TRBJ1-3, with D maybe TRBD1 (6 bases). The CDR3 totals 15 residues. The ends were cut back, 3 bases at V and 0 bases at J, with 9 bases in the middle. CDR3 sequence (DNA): TGTGCCAGCAGTTTGGGGACAAGCTCTGGAAACACCATATATTTT. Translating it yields CASSLGTSSGNTIYF.

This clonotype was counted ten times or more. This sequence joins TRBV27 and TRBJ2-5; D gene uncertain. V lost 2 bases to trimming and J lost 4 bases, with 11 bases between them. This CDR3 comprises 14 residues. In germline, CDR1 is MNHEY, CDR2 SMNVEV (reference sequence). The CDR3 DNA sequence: TGTGCCAGCAGTTTAATGGGGTGGGGAGAGACCCAGTACTTC. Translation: CASSLMGWGETQYF.